Below, 15 T cell receptor beta chains from the same sample are listed, as sequenced in a study of T cell clonotyping in hematopoietic cell transplantation (dated by TCRdb to the early 2020s). Libraries were built with the immunoSEQ multiplex PCR assay. The table was pulled from immuneACCESS by TCRdb, which kept in-frame rearrangements only. Such tables lose some clones; where checked, under half of the loss comes from unresolved V genes, and the rest has no known cause. This sample comprises thousands of clones, about 80% of them detected only once. About 35% of the sample rests with the top ten. Read against the paper, the sample's time point label means: 100 days after allo-HCT. Material: peripheral blood mononuclear cells, obtained 100 days after allogeneic stem cell transplant. These receptors were obtained from a male patient aged 50 to 59 who had an allogeneic stem cell transplant from an unrelated donor, so the T cells may come from the graft donor. Some clones in this sample may be carry-over from other donors' samples.

This chain joins TRBV25-1 and TRBJ2-3; 12 nucleotides align to TRBD2. J gave up 0 bases and V 4 bases, and 5 bases lay outside the gene matches. Germline CDR1 reads MGHDK; CDR2 reads SYGVNS. This CDR3 region has 17 residues. CDR3 residues: CASSGGTSGQSTDTQYF. The CDR3 DNA reads TGTGCCAGCAGTGGGGGGACTAGCGGGCAGAGCACAGATACGCAGTATTTT.

Comments on this clone: Other DNA variants within this sample encode the same CDR3. The chain recombines TRBV30 with TRBJ1-1; D gene uncertain. V shed 0 bases and J shed 7 bases, with 6 bases lying between them. CDR3 length: 11 residues. CDR1 and CDR2 from the germline V gene are GTSNPN and SVGIG (reference sequence). The CDR3 here is CAWSVLSEAFF. In DNA form, the CDR3 reads TGTGCCTGGAGTGTTTTGAGTGAAGCTTTCTTT.

The chain carries TRBV6-4 and TRBJ1-6; D is ambiguous. The CDR3 loop spans 14 amino acids. V dropped 4 bases and J dropped 7 bases, with 11 bases sitting between them. Germline V gene sequence: CDR1 MRHNA, CDR2 SNTAGT. The CDR3 spells CASSGSPGNSPLHF. DNA for the CDR3: TGTGCCAGCAGTGGAAGTCCCGGGAATTCACCCCTCCACTTT.

This clone has more than one count but fewer than ten. The chain is built from TRBV4-1 and TRBJ1-2; a weak D match, TRBD1 (5 bases). Germline V gene sequence: CDR1 MGHRA, CDR2 YSYEKL. The germline V and J ends were trimmed by 4 bases and 2 bases, with 8 bases remaining between them. The CDR3 spans 13 residues. The DNA for the CDR3 is TGCGCCAGCAGCCCGGGGCTAAACTATGGCTACACCTTC. Protein sequence: CASSPGLNYGYTF.

CDR3 nucleotide sequence: TGTGCCAGCAGCCAAAATGGACTAGCGGGTTTGGTGACGTACAATGAGCAGTTCTTC. It encodes CASSQNGLAGLVTYNEQFF. The rearrangement links TRBV7-2 to TRBJ2-1; 11 nucleotides align to TRBD2. Per germline, CDR1 SGHTA and CDR2 FQGNSA. This CDR3 spans 19 amino acids. Losses at the gene ends were 5 bases for V and 4 bases for J; bases not matched to a gene: 16.

This sequence joins TRBV4-1 and TRBJ1-1; D unresolved. This CDR3 region has 14 residues. Trimming shortened V by 0 bases and J by 6 bases, and 11 bases separated the two germline ends. CDR1 and CDR2 from the germline V gene are MGHRA and YSYEKL. CDR3 loop: CASSQEKATPEAFF. CDR3 sequence (DNA): TGCGCCAGCAGCCAAGAGAAGGCGACACCTGAAGCTTTCTTT.

This clone has just one count. V is TRBV7-9 and J is TRBJ1-2; TRBD1 is a possible D gene (5 bases). Germline CDR1 reads SEHNR; CDR2 reads FQNEAQ (reference sequence). V lost 5 bases to trimming and J lost 3 bases, with 16 bases between them. CDR3 length: 15 residues. The CDR3 is CASSDGNRLYYGYTF. CDR3 DNA: TGTGCCAGCAGCGATGGTAACAGGCTATACTATGGCTACACCTTC.

This clone was observed a few times. This chain uses TRBV7-2 with TRBJ2-7; D ambiguous. Germline CDR1 and CDR2: SGHTA and FQGNSA. Trimming took off 5 bases at V and 4 bases at J, with 9 bases between the two ends. The CDR3 length is 12 residues. The CDR3 loop is CASSPWRYEQYF. The CDR3 nucleotides read TGTGCCAGCAGCCCCTGGCGGTACGAGCAGTACTTC.

The chain is built from TRBV28 and TRBJ2-2; a weak D match, TRBD2 (6 bases). The germline V gene has CDR1 MDHEN and CDR2 SYDVKM. The CDR3 covers 15 residues. Trimming left V 6 bases short and J 3 bases short, with 14 bases between. CDR3 sequence (DNA): TGTGCCAGCAGCTCCTTGGGACTCCACACCGGGGAGCTGTTTTTT. Protein: CASSSLGLHTGELFF.

This rearrangement joins TRBV7-9 to TRBJ1-1, with 8 positions matching TRBD1. Germline lookup yields CDR1 SEHNR and CDR2 FQNEAQ (reference sequence). V was pared by 5 bases and J by 6 bases, with 8 bases of the junction left unmatched. CDR3 length: 14 residues. The CDR3, as DNA: TGTGCCAGCAGCCCCGGACAGGGTTACCCTGAAGCTTTCTTT. The encoded protein is CASSPGQGYPEAFF.

The chain employs TRBV30 and TRBJ1-1; D unresolved. The CDR3 sequence is 14 residues long. From germline, CDR1 is GTSNPN and CDR2 SVGIG (reference sequence). V lost 0 bases and J lost 5, with 13 bases in between. The CDR3 nucleotides read TGTGCCTGGAGTGTAAAGGTGCCGGGGACTGAAGCTTTCTTT. This gives the protein CAWSVKVPGTEAFF.

V gene TRBV6-1 combines with J gene TRBJ1-2; D gene ambiguous. Germline V gene sequence: CDR1 MNHNS, CDR2 SASEGT. V lost 2 bases to trimming and J lost 4 bases, with 8 bases between them. This CDR3 has 13 residues. In DNA, the CDR3 is TGTGCCAGCAGTGAATGGGCGGGCTATGGCTACACCTTC. This gives the protein CASSEWAGYGYTF.

This rearrangement joins TRBV7-9 to TRBJ2-2, with D hard to call. The length of the CDR3 is 15 residues. Germline CDR1 is SEHNR and CDR2 is FQNEAQ (reference sequence). V was clipped by 6 bases and J by 0 bases, with 11 bases between them. The CDR3: CASRPGLANTGELFF. DNA of the CDR3: TGTGCCAGCAGACCTGGTCTCGCGAACACCGGGGAGCTGTTTTTT.

The chain joins TRBV7-8 to TRBJ2-5; 9 nucleotides align to TRBD2. Germline V gene lookup returns CDR1 SGHVS and CDR2 FQNEAQ. The CDR3 loop spans 16 amino acids. The J segment lost 5 bases and the V segment lost 2 bases, leaving 9 bases of the junction unmatched. DNA for the CDR3: TGTGCCAGCAGCTTACTGCCCAGCGGGGGGATGGAGACCCAGTACTTC. It codes for CASSLLPSGGMETQYF.

The J gene is TRBJ2-7, the V gene TRBV19; tentative D call: TRBD1 (6 bases). Per germline, CDR1 LNHDA and CDR2 SQIVND (reference sequence). This CDR3 has 15 amino acids. The V and J ends lost 4 bases and 3 bases respectively, with 16 bases between them. DNA for the CDR3: TGTGCCAGTAGTACTGCTAGGGACACGGGCTACGAGCAGTACTTC. Amino acids: CASSTARDTGYEQYF.